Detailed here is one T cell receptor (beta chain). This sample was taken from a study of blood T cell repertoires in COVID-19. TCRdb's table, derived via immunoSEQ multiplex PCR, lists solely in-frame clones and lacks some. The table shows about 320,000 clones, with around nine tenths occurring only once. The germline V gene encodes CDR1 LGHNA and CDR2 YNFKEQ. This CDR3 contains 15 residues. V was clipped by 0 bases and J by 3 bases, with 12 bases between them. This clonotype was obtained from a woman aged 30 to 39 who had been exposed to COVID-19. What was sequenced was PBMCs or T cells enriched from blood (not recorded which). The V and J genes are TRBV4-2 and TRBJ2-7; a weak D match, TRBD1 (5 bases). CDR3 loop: CASSQETPRDYEQYF. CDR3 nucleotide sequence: TGTGCCAGCAGCCAAGAGACCCCCAGGGACTACGAGCAGTACTTC.